The entry below describes one T cell receptor (beta chain). The antigen is unknown. V shed 4 bases and J 7 bases; nucleotides not matched to a gene: 12. Germline V gives CDR1 LNHNV, CDR2 YYDKDF (reference sequence). CDR3 length equals 15 residues. RNA, once extracted, was reverse transcribed into cDNA for use as the sequencing template. The data were produced by immunoSEQ multiplex PCR, yet TCRdb's version contains in-frame clones alone and is incomplete. The table lists some 170,000 clones, around 64% of them singletons. This record belongs to a study of CD8+ T cells in alopecia areata. Study at large: Among treated patients, oral tofacitinib was administered at 5 to 10 mg twice daily. Dosing with tofacitinib proceeded for 6 to 18 months, followed by 6 months off drug. General observations from the study: Affected scalp, especially in alopecia totalis/universalis, had a higher clonality than normal scalp did.

Peripheral blood and lesional scalp punch biopsies came from alopecia areata patients. The rearrangement joins TRBV15 to TRBJ1-2; 7 bases align to TRBD1. This specimen was CD8+ T cells sorted from blood, taken at week 0. The sequence was collected from a human donor with alopecia areata. For the CDR3, the DNA is TGTGCCACCAGCACTAGACAGGGAGGGATCGGTGGCTACACCTTC. Its protein product is CATSTRQGGIGGYTF.